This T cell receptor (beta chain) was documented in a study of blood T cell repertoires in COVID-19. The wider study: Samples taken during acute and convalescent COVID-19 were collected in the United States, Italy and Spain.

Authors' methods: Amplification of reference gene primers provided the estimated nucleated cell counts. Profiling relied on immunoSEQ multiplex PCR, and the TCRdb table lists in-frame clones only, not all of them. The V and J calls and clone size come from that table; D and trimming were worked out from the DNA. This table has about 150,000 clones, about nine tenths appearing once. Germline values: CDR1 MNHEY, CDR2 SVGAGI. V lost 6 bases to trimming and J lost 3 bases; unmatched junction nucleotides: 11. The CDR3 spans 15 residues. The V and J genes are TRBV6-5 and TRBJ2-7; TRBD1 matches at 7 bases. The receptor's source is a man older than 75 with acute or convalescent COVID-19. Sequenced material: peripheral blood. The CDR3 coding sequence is TGTGCCAGCAGAACAACCCGGGACAGATTCTACGAGCAGTACTTC. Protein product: CASRTTRDRFYEQYF.